Shown below are 26 T cell receptor beta chains from a single sample sequenced in a study of T cells after posttransplantation cyclophosphamide. Data came from immunoSEQ multiplex PCR; TCRdb stores just in-frame clones and leaves some out. Of over 15,000 clones in the sample, around nine tenths were seen once. Controls had myeloablative marrow grafts with methotrexate and calcineurin inhibitor, sampled at 1 year. The source was PBMCs, collected after an allogeneic stem cell transplant with a calcineurin inhibitor and methotrexate. These receptors originate from a male patient in his fifties who received an allogeneic stem cell transplant from an unrelated donor, was CMV-positive, and had chronic GVHD only. These T cells may partly come from the graft donor.

The chain links TRBV28 to TRBJ2-5; possible D gene TRBD2, 6 bases. The DNA end lines up better with TRBJ2-7; the J call may be wrong. This CDR3 is built from 14 residues. From germline, CDR1 is MDHEN and CDR2 SYDVKM. CDR3 nucleotide sequence: TGTGCCAGCAGTTTTCGGGGCGGGACCTACGAGCAGTACTTC. Protein: CASSFRGGTYEQYF.

This chain connects TRBV2 to TRBJ2-1, with TRBD2 matching over 9 bases. Trimming took 7 bases from V and 5 from J; bases not matched to a gene: 0. The CDR3 consists of 12 residues. The germline gives CDR1 SNHLY, CDR2 FYNNEI. The CDR3 is CASKRGDNEQFF. In nucleotides, the CDR3 is TGTGCCAGCAAGCGGGGGGACAATGAGCAGTTCTTC.

The chain recombines TRBV7-2 with TRBJ2-5; 15 nucleotides match TRBD2. The CDR3 runs 17 residues. V shed 4 bases and J 5 bases; nucleotides not matched to a gene: 8. Germline V gives CDR1 SGHTA, CDR2 FQGNSA. CDR3 sequence: CASSSGLAGGMGETQYF. The CDR3 nucleotides are TGTGCCAGCAGCTCCGGACTAGCGGGGGGGATGGGTGAGACCCAGTACTTC. Complete variable domain (other parts from reference TRBV7-2 and TRBJ2-5): GAGVSQSPSNKVTEKGKDVELRCDPISGHTALYWYRQSLGQGLEFLIYFQGNSAPDKSGLPSDRFSAERTGGSVSTLTIQRTQQEDSAVYLCASSSGLAGGMGETQYFGPGTRLLVL.

The chain combines TRBV7-2 with TRBJ2-5, with TRBD2 matching over 9 bases. Germline CDR1 is SGHTA and CDR2 is FQGNSA. The CDR3 spans 15 residues. Germline trimming cut 5 bases from V and 5 bases from J; bases unmatched to any gene: 9. Here the CDR3 DNA reads TGTGCCAGCAGCCCTACTGTAGCGGGAGTGGAGACCCAGTACTTC. It translates to CASSPTVAGVETQYF.

This sequence joins TRBV5-6 and TRBJ1-2; weak D call: TRBD1 (6 bases). Germline CDR1 is SGHDT and CDR2 is YYEEEE. The CDR3 has 13 amino acids. V was shortened by 4 bases and J by 4 bases, with 11 bases between the two germline ends. CDR3 amino acids: CASSLGQSYGYTF. The CDR3 DNA is TGTGCCAGCAGCCTAGGACAGAGCTATGGCTACACCTTC. Filled out from reference TRBV5-6 and TRBJ1-2, the complete variable domain reads DAGVTQSPTHLIKTRGQQVTLRCSPKSGHDTVSWYQQALGQGPQFIFQYYEEEERQRGNFPDRFSGHQFPNYSSELNVNALLLGDSALYLCASSLGQSYGYTFGSGTRLTVV.

This chain uses TRBV28 with TRBJ1-4; the D gene is possibly TRBD1 (5 bases). This CDR3 comprises 16 residues. The germline gives CDR1 MDHEN, CDR2 SYDVKM. Deletions cut 6 bases from V and 2 bases from J, with 16 bases between. The CDR3 DNA sequence: TGTGCCAGCAGGGGGGGGACGGGTTCGACTAATGAAAAACTGTTTTTT. Translated, it gives CASRGGTGSTNEKLFF.

V gene TRBV9 combines with J gene TRBJ1-1, with a possible D match to TRBD1 (6 bases). The CDR3 length is 15 residues. CDR1 is SGDLS, CDR2 YYNGEE, per germline. V dropped 4 bases and J dropped 1 base, with 14 bases sitting between them. CDR3 sequence (DNA): TGTGCCAGCAGCCCTCGACAGGTAGGGAACACTGAAGCTTTCTTT. This encodes CASSPRQVGNTEAFF.

The genes are TRBV10-3 and TRBJ1-6; no firm D call. Germline CDR1 and CDR2: ENHRY and SYGVKD. Trimming removed 10 bases at V and 10 bases at J, with 17 bases between. This CDR3 region has 13 residues. DNA for the CDR3: TGTGCCAGTAACTGGGCCACACAATCACCCCTCCACTTT. It encodes CASNWATQSPLHF.

The V and J genes are TRBV6-1 and TRBJ2-3; 9 bases agree with TRBD2. The V segment lost 0 bases and the J segment 11 bases; nucleotides outside the gene matches: 6. The CDR3 sequence is 14 residues long. CDR1 and CDR2 (germline): MNHNS, SASEGT. CDR3 nucleotide sequence: TGTGCCAGCAGTGAAGCACTGCGGGGGGGCGAGCAGTATTTT. This translates into CASSEALRGGEQYF.

This sequence joins TRBV6-5 and TRBJ2-3; 11 nucleotides align to TRBD2. CDR1 and CDR2 (germline): MNHEY, SVGAGI. This CDR3 spans 15 amino acids. The J segment lost 5 bases and the V segment lost 6 bases, leaving 7 bases of the junction unmatched. CDR3 DNA: TGTGCCAGCAGCCGACTAGCGGGGAGTCTAGATACGCAGTATTTT. It codes for CASSRLAGSLDTQYF.

The chain combines TRBV28 with TRBJ2-1; D is perhaps TRBD2 (5 bases). Germline values: CDR1 MDHEN, CDR2 SYDVKM. The V end was cut by 6 bases, the J end by 5 bases, with 17 bases between. CDR3 length: 15 residues. The CDR3 loop reads CASSPVRTSDNEQFF. The CDR3 DNA reads TGTGCCAGCAGCCCCGTCCGGACTTCCGACAATGAGCAGTTCTTC.

The J gene is TRBJ2-1, the V gene TRBV4-3, with 8 bases matching TRBD2. Germline CDR1 LGHNA, CDR2 YSLEER. Germline trimming cut 0 bases from V and 8 bases from J; bases unmatched to any gene: 6. This CDR3 has 15 residues. The CDR3 DNA is TGCGCCAGCAGCCAAGACCTCATACTAGCGGATGAGCAGTTCTTC. This codes for CASSQDLILADEQFF.

V usage is TRBV29-1 and J usage is TRBJ2-3; D unclear. CDR1 and CDR2 from the germline V gene are SQVTM and ANQGSEA. CDR3 length: 10 residues. V was cut by 6 bases and J by 5 bases, with 6 bases left in between. The CDR3 bases are TGCAGCGTCTTACAAGATACGCAGTATTTT. This translates into CSVLQDTQYF.

The chain combines TRBV19 with TRBJ1-5; 11 nucleotides align to TRBD1. This CDR3 contains 16 residues. After removal of 1 base from V and 7 bases from J, the junction contained 6 bases not matched to a gene. From germline, CDR1 is LNHDA and CDR2 SQIVND (reference sequence). The CDR3 nucleotides read TGTGCCAGTAGTATAGGTGGGACAGGGGGACGACAGCCCCAGCATTTT. It specifies CASSIGGTGGRQPQHF.

The rearrangement uses TRBV11-2 and TRBJ2-2; 9 nucleotides align to TRBD1. J lost 3 bases, V lost 2 bases, and 1 base had no gene match. Per the germline V gene, CDR1 is SGHAT and CDR2 is FQNNGV. There are 15 residues in the CDR3. The CDR3 DNA reads as TGTGCCAGCAGCTTATGGGACAGGGACACCGGGGAGCTGTTTTTT. It encodes CASSLWDRDTGELFF.

The chain carries TRBV7-9 and TRBJ2-1, with D maybe TRBD1 (5 bases). The CDR3 extends over 15 amino acids. Germline V gene lookup returns CDR1 SEHNR and CDR2 FQNEAQ (reference sequence). V lost 0 bases to trimming and J lost 3 bases, with 9 bases between them. The CDR3 is CASSLARDSYNEQFF. The CDR3 bases are TGTGCCAGCAGCTTAGCGCGCGACAGCTACAATGAGCAGTTCTTC.

V is TRBV29-1 and J is TRBJ2-7, with 9 bases lining up with TRBD1. J gave up 0 bases and V 7 bases, and 4 bases lay outside the gene matches. Germline V gene sequence: CDR1 SQVTM, CDR2 ANQGSEA. The CDR3 covers 13 residues. The CDR3 sequence: CSAGTGSSYEQYF. The CDR3 nucleotides read TGCAGCGCCGGGACAGGGAGCTCCTACGAGCAGTACTTC.

CDR3 nucleotide sequence: TGTGCCATGCTAAGGGACACCCCTTGCAATCAGCCCCAGCATTTT. Translating gives CAMLRDTPCNQPQHF. The gene calls are TRBV21-1 and TRBJ1-5; no check of the table's D call, TRBD1, against the DNA was made. TRBV21-1 is classified as a pseudogene. The CDR3 covers 15 residues.

The chain links TRBV11-3 to TRBJ2-7; 8 positions match TRBD1. The V and J ends lost 6 bases and 5 bases, in that order; junction bases with no gene match: 6. This CDR3 has 13 amino acids. Per germline, CDR1 SGHNT and CDR2 YENEEA. The CDR3 bases are TGTGCCAGCAGTTCCAGGGGGCGCAACGAGCAGTACTTC. Translated: CASSSRGRNEQYF.

The gene calls are TRBV9 and TRBJ2-2; TRBD1 is a possible D gene (5 bases). Between the trimmed V and J ends, which lost 5 bases and 4 bases, there was a span of 12 bases. The CDR3 consists of 14 residues. Germline V gives CDR1 SGDLS, CDR2 YYNGEE. This CDR3 is CASRSGQGTGELFF. CDR3 nucleotides: TGTGCCAGCAGAAGTGGCCAGGGCACCGGGGAGCTGTTTTTT.

This clone was seen more than once but under ten times. V usage is TRBV13 and J usage is TRBJ2-2; D perhaps matches TRBD1 (6 bases). V lost 5 bases to trimming and J lost 4 bases, with 11 bases between them. This CDR3 comprises 14 residues. In germline, CDR1 is PRHDT, CDR2 FYEKMQ (reference sequence). As DNA, the CDR3 is TGTGCCAGCAGCCACCGGACAGCCACCGGGGAGCTGTTTTTT. Translation gives CASSHRTATGELFF.

The chain combines TRBV4-2 with TRBJ2-5; TRBD2 matches at 7 bases. The CDR3 contains 15 residues. J gave up 5 bases and V 0 bases, and 6 bases lay outside the gene matches. The V gene's germline CDR1 is LGHNA and CDR2 YNFKEQ. CDR3 DNA sequence: TGTGCCAGCAGCCAAGACCACCTGGGAGGGGAGACCCAGTACTTC. This encodes CASSQDHLGGETQYF.

This clone occurred once. The chain carries TRBV7-2 and TRBJ2-2; possibly TRBD2 for D (6 bases). V lost 1 base and J lost 3, with 6 bases in between. The CDR3 is 14 residues long. Germline values: CDR1 SGHTA, CDR2 FQGNSA. CDR3 nucleotide sequence: TGTGCCAGCAGCTTAGGGAGGGACACCGGGGAGCTGTTTTTT. This encodes CASSLGRDTGELFF. Looking up the rest from reference TRBV7-2 and TRBJ2-2 gives the full variable domain: GAGVSQSPSNKVTEKGKDVELRCDPISGHTALYWYRQSLGQGLEFLIYFQGNSAPDKSGLPSDRFSAERTGGSVSTLTIQRTQQEDSAVYLCASSLGRDTGELFFGEGSRLTVL.

Concerning this clone itself: Other DNA sequences from this sample encode an identical CDR3 as well. The chain employs TRBV12-5 and TRBJ1-3; 9 bases agree with TRBD1. Germline V gene sequence: CDR1 LGHNT, CDR2 FRNRAP. There are 16 residues in the CDR3. J lost 0 bases, V lost 4 bases, and 4 bases had no gene match. CDR3 loop: CASGYLQGASGNTIYF. The CDR3 nucleotides read TGTGCTAGTGGTTATTTACAGGGGGCCTCTGGAAACACCATATATTTT.

Regarding this clone: One end of the junction fails to match germline, which may point to a read error. The chain is built from TRBV4-1 and TRBJ2-3, with D unclear. Per the germline V gene, CDR1 is MGHRA and CDR2 is YSYEKL. The CDR3 covers 14 residues. As DNA, the CDR3 is TGCGCCAGCAGCCAAGGTCTCCTTGGAGATACACAGTATTTT. Its translation: CASSQGLLGDTQYF.

The chain recombines TRBV2 with TRBJ1-1, with a possible D match to TRBD1 (6 bases). The ends were cut back, 2 bases at V and 4 bases at J, with 11 bases in the middle. CDR1 SNHLY and CDR2 FYNNEI come from the germline V gene. The CDR3 is made up of 14 amino acids. The CDR3 loop reads CASSELGRGTEAFF. Written as DNA, the CDR3 is TGTGCCAGCAGTGAACTTGGCAGGGGCACTGAAGCTTTCTTT.